Shown below are 30 T cell receptor beta chains from a single sample sequenced in a study of blood T cell repertoires in COVID-19 (dated by TCRdb to about 2020). The receptor library was made with the immunoSEQ multiplex PCR assay. As stored in TCRdb, this immuneACCESS dataset retains in-frame rearrangements with V and J assigned. A fraction of the clones does not appear; measured against another copy, unresolved V genes explain less than half of the discrepancy, and the remainder lacks a known reason. In all, the sample holds about 49,000 clones, and 82% of those were seen once. The ten largest clones take up 2.5% to 3.5% of the sample. The material sequenced was peripheral blood. These receptors all stem from a woman aged 60-70 years with acute or convalescent COVID-19.

This CDR3 is CASSYGRDSYTF. In DNA, the CDR3 is TGTGCCAGCAGTTACGGCAGGGATAGCTACACCTTC. This chain connects TRBV6-6 to TRBJ1-2; D is possibly TRBD1 (5 bases). Germline CDR1 is MNHNY and CDR2 is SVGAGI (reference sequence). The CDR3 totals 12 residues. Trimming pared 2 bases from V and 9 bases from J, leaving 10 bases between.

The chain joins TRBV5-6 to TRBJ2-1, with 11 bases identical to TRBD2. The ends lost 4 bases at V and 12 bases at J; junction bases unmatched: 21. CDR1 SGHDT and CDR2 YYEEEE come from the germline V gene. This CDR3 is 18 amino acids long. CDR3 DNA: TGTGCCAGCAGCCAAACCCTGGGACTAGCGGAGTTATTCGTTGGGCAGTTCTTC. Its translation is CASSQTLGLAELFVGQFF.

The chain uses TRBV28 and TRBJ2-2; D not certain. With 3 bases removed from V and 6 bases from J, the gap between germline ends came to 5 bases. CDR3 size: 12 residues. Germline V gene data show CDR1 as MDHEN and CDR2 as SYDVKM. The CDR3 sequence: CASSLGAGELFF. The CDR3 DNA reads TGTGCCAGCAGTTTGGGCGCCGGGGAGCTGTTTTTT.

V usage is TRBV2 and J usage is TRBJ1-2, with 8 bases aligning to TRBD1. V was clipped by 0 bases and J by 5 bases; unmatched bases: 5. The CDR3 length is 15 residues. Germline CDR1 and CDR2: SNHLY and FYNNEI. The CDR3: CASSEAKTGAYGYTF. Here the CDR3 DNA reads TGTGCCAGCAGTGAAGCAAAGACAGGGGCTTATGGCTACACCTTC.

The rearrangement joins TRBV28 to TRBJ2-1; D ambiguous. The CDR3 spans 13 residues. The germline V gene has CDR1 MDHEN and CDR2 SYDVKM. Between the trimmed V and J ends, which lost 3 bases and 10 bases, there was a span of 13 bases. Written as DNA, the CDR3 is TGTGCCAGCAGTTTTTCCAGAACAATAGAGCAGTTCTTC. This translates into CASSFSRTIEQFF.

The rearrangement uses TRBV9 and TRBJ1-2, with D unresolved. The ends were cut back, 0 bases at V and 7 bases at J, with 13 bases in the middle. The CDR3 contains 14 residues. Germline lookup yields CDR1 SGDLS and CDR2 YYNGEE. CDR3 coding DNA: TGTGCCAGCAGCGTAGGCGCAGGCGAGGGTGGCTACACCTTC. It codes for CASSVGAGEGGYTF.

This sequence joins TRBV20-1 and TRBJ2-7; the D is unclear. Germline CDR1 is DFQATT and CDR2 is SNEGSKA (reference sequence). V was shortened by 3 bases and J by 7 bases, with 7 bases between the two germline ends. This CDR3 is 10 amino acids long. The CDR3, as DNA: TGCAGTGCTAGTCTCGAGGAGCAGTACTTC. Translation gives CSASLEEQYF.

V and J are TRBV11-1 and TRBJ2-5, with D maybe TRBD1 (6 bases). Germline CDR1 and CDR2: SGHAT and FQDESV (reference sequence). V lost 0 bases to trimming and J lost 5 bases, with 10 bases between them. The CDR3 has 14 amino acids. CDR3 protein: CASSLARGSETQYF. CDR3 DNA: TGTGCCAGCAGCTTAGCCAGGGGTTCGGAGACCCAGTACTTC. Full variable domain (outside the CDR3, taken from reference TRBV11-1 and TRBJ2-5): EAEVAQSPRYKITEKSQAVAFWCDPISGHATLYWYRQILGQGPELLVQFQDESVVDDSQLPKDRFSAERLKGVDSTLKIQPAELGDSAMYLCASSLARGSETQYFGPGTRLLVL.

V is TRBV10-3 and J is TRBJ2-7, with TRBD2 as a possible D gene (6 bases). The CDR3 runs 15 residues. Per germline, CDR1 ENHRY and CDR2 SYGVKD. The V end lost 3 bases, the J end lost 5 bases, and 17 bases lay between the germline ends. CDR3 coding DNA: TGTGCCATCAGTGATTCTGGAGGGCCCAGGAACGAGCAGTACTTC. This codes for CAISDSGGPRNEQYF.

The V and J genes are TRBV7-3 and TRBJ2-5; TRBD1 might be the D (6 bases). CDR1 is SGHTA and CDR2 is FQGTGA in the germline V gene. There are 13 residues in the CDR3. Trimming removed 4 bases from V and 4 bases from J, with 10 bases in between. The CDR3 loop is CASSSIGGETQYF. The CDR3 bases are TGTGCCAGCAGCTCAATAGGGGGAGAGACCCAGTACTTC.

A single count supports this clone. The V and J genes are TRBV28 and TRBJ2-6; D is unclear. In germline, CDR1 is MDHEN, CDR2 SYDVKM. This CDR3 spans 15 amino acids. V was cut by 3 bases and J by 4 bases, with 10 bases left in between. The CDR3, as DNA: TGTGCCAGCAGTTTTAGAGTAGCCGGGGCCAACGTCCTGACTTTC. As protein: CASSFRVAGANVLTF.

V is TRBV9 and J is TRBJ1-2, with D possibly being TRBD1 (6 bases). The CDR3 has 14 amino acids. Germline CDR1 is SGDLS and CDR2 is YYNGEE. V lost 2 bases, J lost 8 bases, and 16 bases lay in between. In nucleotides, the CDR3 is TGTGCCAGCAGCGTTATCGGGGCAGGGGAAGGCTACACCTTC. Translation gives CASSVIGAGEGYTF.

This chain connects TRBV7-8 to TRBJ1-4; a possible D gene is TRBD1 (6 bases). Trimming shortened V by 5 bases and J by 5 bases, and 12 bases separated the two germline ends. The CDR3 is 14 residues long. CDR1 SGHVS and CDR2 FQNEAQ come from the germline V gene. The chain's CDR3 is CASSPGQQNEKLFF. DNA of the CDR3: TGTGCCAGCAGCCCTGGACAGCAAAATGAAAAACTGTTTTTT.

J is TRBJ2-2 and V is TRBV9; D ambiguous. V lost 4 bases and J 2 bases, leaving 9 bases between the germline ends. CDR1 and CDR2 from the germline V gene are SGDLS and YYNGEE. CDR3 size: 14 residues. The CDR3 DNA sequence: TGTGCCAGCAGCCCGCGACTTAACACCGGGGAGCTGTTTTTT. Protein product: CASSPRLNTGELFF.

This clone came up a few times. This chain links TRBV28 with TRBJ1-5; D unresolved. V lost 7 bases, J lost 0 bases, and 10 bases lay in between. CDR1 is MDHEN and CDR2 is SYDVKM in the germline V gene. This CDR3 region has 14 residues. The CDR3, as DNA: TGTGCCAGCACCCCCGTTTATAGCAATCAGCCCCAGCATTTT. Its protein is CASTPVYSNQPQHF.

The chain combines TRBV4-1 with TRBJ1-1; 8 bases line up with TRBD1. The CDR3 has 18 residues. The J segment lost 3 bases and the V segment lost 1 base, leaving 13 bases of the junction unmatched. The germline V gene has CDR1 MGHRA and CDR2 YSYEKL. CDR3 bases: TGCGCCAGCAGCCAAGTAAAGAGCGCAGGGGGCCAGTACACTGAAGCTTTCTTT. Its protein product is CASSQVKSAGGQYTEAFF.

The chain links TRBV19 to TRBJ2-3; the match to TRBD2 covers 8 bases. J was trimmed by 5 bases and V by 1 base; bases with no gene match: 8. This CDR3 region has 16 residues. Germline values: CDR1 LNHDA, CDR2 SQIVND (reference sequence). The CDR3 here is CASSIGPGLGQDTQYF. DNA of the CDR3: TGTGCCAGTAGTATAGGACCGGGACTAGGGCAAGATACGCAGTATTTT.

The CDR3 loop reads CASSYRGSQPQHF. DNA for the CDR3: TGTGCCAGCAGCTACAGGGGAAGCCAGCCCCAGCATTTT. The chain has TRBV27 and TRBJ1-5; 7 bases match TRBD1. Trimming removed 6 bases from V and 7 bases from J; junction bases left unmatched: 6. The CDR3 runs 13 residues. The germline V gene encodes CDR1 MNHEY and CDR2 SMNVEV (reference sequence).

The chain has TRBV20-1 and TRBJ2-6; no clear D. CDR1 DFQATT and CDR2 SNEGSKA come from the germline V gene (reference sequence). With 3 bases removed from V and 0 bases from J, the gap between germline ends came to 9 bases. This CDR3 spans 15 amino acids. In DNA form, the CDR3 reads TGCAGTGCTAGTTACCCTAGCTCTGGGGCCAACGTCCTGACTTTC. As protein: CSASYPSSGANVLTF.

The chain links TRBV27 to TRBJ1-2; 10 nucleotides match TRBD1. V lost 6 bases and J lost 8; bases outside the gene matches: 15. Germline-derived CDR1 and CDR2 are MNHEY and SMNVEV (reference sequence). There are 16 residues in the CDR3. CDR3 in DNA: TGTGCCAGCAGCCCTAAGAGCAGACAGGGGGCGCGGGGCTACACCTTC. It yields the protein CASSPKSRQGARGYTF.

The chain recombines TRBV24-1 with TRBJ2-7; D possibly corresponds to TRBD1 (5 bases). This CDR3 has 15 amino acids. Trimming shortened V by 0 bases and J by 3 bases, and 11 bases separated the two germline ends. Germline V gene lookup returns CDR1 KGHDR and CDR2 SFDVKD. The CDR3 region is CATSDLNRFYYEQYF. CDR3 bases: TGTGCCACCAGTGATTTGAACAGGTTCTACTACGAGCAGTACTTC.

This clone occurred a few times. The chain carries TRBV3-1 (or the pseudogene TRBV3-2) and TRBJ1-3, with D perhaps matching TRBD1 (5 bases). This CDR3 has 17 amino acids. The germline V gene has CDR1 LGHDT and CDR2 YNNKEL (reference sequence). V lost 4 bases and J lost 0, with 16 bases in between. The CDR3 DNA reads as TGTGCCAGCAGCCGAGACTCAGGGTTTCTCTCTGGAAACACCATATATTTT. Its translation: CASSRDSGFLSGNTIYF.

This rearrangement joins TRBV6-5 to TRBJ1-2; 8 positions agree with TRBD1. This CDR3 spans 12 amino acids. The V gene's germline CDR1 is MNHEY and CDR2 SVGAGI. Trimming at V came to 6 bases and at J to 10 bases, leaving 7 bases not matched to a gene. The CDR3 reads CASRTTGEDYTF. The DNA for the CDR3 is TGTGCCAGCAGAACGACAGGGGAGGACTACACCTTC.

V and J are TRBV9 and TRBJ1-1; 9 nucleotides align to TRBD1. Trimming took 2 bases from V and 4 from J; bases not matched to a gene: 6. This CDR3 contains 15 residues. In germline, CDR1 is SGDLS, CDR2 YYNGEE. CDR3 sequence: CASSVLQGAGTEAFF. The CDR3 coding sequence is TGTGCCAGCAGCGTTTTACAGGGGGCGGGCACTGAAGCTTTCTTT.

This clone is a singleton in its sample. This chain joins TRBV6-2 or TRBV6-3 and TRBJ2-5; TRBD2 matches at 9 bases. V was clipped by 5 bases and J by 5 bases; unmatched bases: 0. From germline, CDR1 is MNHEY and CDR2 SVGEGT. CDR3 length equals 12 residues. The CDR3 coding sequence is TGTGCCAGCAGTGGACTAGCGGAGACCCAGTACTTC. This codes for CASSGLAETQYF.

The chain links TRBV9 to TRBJ1-6; D unresolved. The CDR3 sequence is 17 residues long. CDR1 is SGDLS and CDR2 is YYNGEE in the germline V gene. V was cut by 3 bases and J by 0 bases, with 13 bases left in between. The CDR3 coding sequence is TGTGCCAGCAGCGCGTACTTCGACACCTCCTATAATTCACCCCTCCACTTT. As protein: CASSAYFDTSYNSPLHF.

The rearrangement uses TRBV5-1 and TRBJ1-1, with TRBD1 as a possible D gene (6 bases). Trimming pared 4 bases from V and 7 bases from J, leaving 23 bases between. The CDR3 has 16 amino acids. Germline values: CDR1 SGHRS, CDR2 YFSETQ. CDR3 residues: CASSPGGQSGKNEAFF. The DNA for the CDR3 is TGCGCCAGCAGCCCTGGAGGACAGTCGGGGAAAAATGAAGCTTTCTTT.

V and J are TRBV7-7 and TRBJ2-1, with D unclear. The CDR3 runs 14 residues. Trimming removed 2 bases from V and 7 bases from J, with 12 bases in between. Germline CDR1 reads SSHAT; CDR2 reads FNYEAQ (reference sequence). The CDR3 nucleotides are TGTGCCAGCAGCTTAAAGTCTGGGCTAAATGAGCAGTTCTTC. The encoded protein is CASSLKSGLNEQFF.

This chain connects TRBV10-3 to TRBJ1-1; 12 bases are a match to TRBD1. CDR3 length: 14 amino acids. The V segment lost 9 bases and the J segment 4 bases; nucleotides outside the gene matches: 6. Germline V gives CDR1 ENHRY, CDR2 SYGVKD. The CDR3 coding sequence is TGTGCCATGGCCGGGACAGGGGGCCTCACTGAAGCTTTCTTT. The encoded protein is CAMAGTGGLTEAFF.

The chain combines TRBV3-1 (or the pseudogene TRBV3-2) with TRBJ2-7; D is perhaps TRBD1 (5 bases). This CDR3 spans 13 amino acids. Germline CDR1 is LGHDT and CDR2 is YNNKEL (reference sequence). V was cut by 3 bases and J by 7 bases, with 13 bases left in between. This CDR3 reads CASSHSPPGEQYF. The CDR3 nucleotides read TGTGCCAGCAGCCATTCCCCCCCAGGGGAGCAGTACTTC.